Detailed here is one TCR beta chain. Its cognate antigen is unknown. The assay was immunoSEQ multiplex PCR, and TCRdb's table has in-frame clones only and misses some. The table has tens of thousands of clones, around 86% seen once. Unexposed donor CD4+ T cells date from about 2010-2018, before the COVID-19 pandemic. The sample is drawn from a study of CD4 T cells in relation to SARS-CoV-2 and coronaviruses. Overall study context: Crossreactive spike epitopes shared across donors were mapped to their HLA restriction.

Germline assignment: CDR1 GTSNPN and CDR2 SVGIG (reference sequence). The V gene lost 1 base and the J gene lost 5 bases, with 17 bases spanning the gap. The length of the CDR3 is 16 residues. Study-wide findings and caveats: In around 60% of donors, memory CD4+ clonotypes crossrecognized SARS-CoV-2 and at least one common cold coronavirus spike.

Sequencing was carried out using memory CD4+ T cells from PBMCs. V gene TRBV30 combines with J gene TRBJ2-2, with a possible D match to TRBD1 (8 bases). The sequence was collected from a human donor in good health. The CDR3 DNA reads TGTGCCTGGAGTGCCCCAGGGGGCGGGGGTACCGGGGAGCTGTTTTTT. This sequence encodes CAWSAPGGGGTGELFF.